One and the same sample provided the 20 T cell receptor beta chains below, sequenced in a study of blood T cell dynamics during melanoma immunotherapy. Time point: pre-treatment baseline. TCRdb's table, derived via immunoSEQ multiplex PCR, lists solely in-frame clones and lacks some. Of more than 8,000 clones in the sample, roughly four fifths are singletons; the top ten hold approximately 1.2%. The specimen comprised blood, sampled from a patient treated with checkpoint blockade. Receptor source: a human donor with melanoma.

The gene calls are TRBV5-8 and TRBJ2-1, with a weak D call TRBD2 (6 bases). This CDR3 has 16 residues. Germline CDR1 and CDR2: SGHTS and YDEGEE. Trimming shortened V by 0 bases and J by 0 bases, and 10 bases separated the two germline ends. CDR3 residues: CASSLGFGSSYNEQFF. CDR3 in DNA: TGTGCCAGCAGCTTGGGGTTCGGGAGCTCCTACAATGAGCAGTTCTTC.

The rearrangement links TRBV29-1 to TRBJ2-2; TRBD1 matches at 10 bases. CDR1 is SQVTM, CDR2 ANQGSEA, per germline. The junction had 6 bases not matched to a gene; V was cut back by 6 bases and J by 5 bases. The CDR3 sequence is 14 residues long. The CDR3 nucleotides read TGCAGCGTGGGAAGGACAGGGGGGACCGGGGAGCTGTTTTTT. Translation gives CSVGRTGGTGELFF.

Regarding this clone: The same CDR3 is also encoded by other DNA sequences in this sample. J is TRBJ2-5 and V is TRBV30; D uncertain. The germline V and J ends were trimmed by 0 bases and 6 bases, with 8 bases remaining between them. The CDR3 totals 12 residues. From germline, CDR1 is GTSNPN and CDR2 SVGIG (reference sequence). CDR3 DNA sequence: TGTGCCTGGAGTGTAGCCTCCCAGACCCAGTACTTC. It is translated as CAWSVASQTQYF.

As DNA, the CDR3 is TGTGCCAGTAGTATAGTGGGCAGGGGTAGGGATCAGCCCCAGCATTTT. It codes for CASSIVGRGRDQPQHF. The chain joins TRBV19 to TRBJ1-5, with a weak D call TRBD1 (6 bases). Germline CDR1 and CDR2: LNHDA and SQIVND (reference sequence). V was pared by 1 base and J by 5 bases, with 15 bases between. The CDR3 sequence is 16 residues long.

The V and J genes are TRBV2 and TRBJ2-7; the match to TRBD1 covers 10 bases. This CDR3 has 14 residues. V gave up 8 bases and J gave up 7 bases; unmatched junction bases: 11. Germline-derived CDR1 and CDR2 are SNHLY and FYNNEI. Here the CDR3 reads CASGGDRGRREQYF. The CDR3 nucleotides read TGTGCCAGCGGTGGAGACAGGGGGCGAAGGGAGCAGTACTTC. Based on the CDR3 plus reference TRBV2 and TRBJ2-7, the full variable domain is EPEVTQTPSHQVTQMGQEVILRCVPISNHLYFYWYRQILGQKVEFLVSFYNNEISEKSEIFDDQFSVERPDGSNFTLKIRSTKLEDSAMYFCASGGDRGRREQYFGPGTRLTVT.

The V and J genes are TRBV5-4 and TRBJ1-2; D uncertain. This CDR3 region has 13 residues. V was clipped by 3 bases and J by 8 bases, with 14 bases between them. Germline V gene data show CDR1 as SGHNT and CDR2 as YYREEE (reference sequence). The CDR3 is CASSSDLRAGYTF. The CDR3 nucleotides read TGTGCCAGCAGCTCTGACCTAAGGGCGGGCTACACCTTC.

The chain combines TRBV7-2 with TRBJ2-1; 8 positions match TRBD2. V dropped 5 bases and J dropped 7; count of bases not matched to a gene: 10. Germline V gene sequence: CDR1 SGHTA, CDR2 FQGNSA. There are 15 residues in the CDR3. This CDR3 is CASSTQAREGNEQFF. In DNA, the CDR3 is TGTGCCAGCAGCACACAGGCACGGGAGGGGAATGAGCAGTTCTTC.

This sequence joins TRBV6-1 and TRBJ2-1, with D unclear. Trimming removed 2 bases at V and 4 bases at J, with 9 bases between. Germline CDR1 is MNHNS and CDR2 is SASEGT. The CDR3 runs 14 residues. CDR3 amino acids: CASSESEEYNEQFF. The CDR3 coding sequence is TGTGCCAGCAGTGAAAGCGAGGAGTACAATGAGCAGTTCTTC.

This chain connects TRBV4-1 to TRBJ2-7; D remains unclear. The CDR3 totals 16 residues. Trimming removed 0 bases from V and 0 bases from J, with 12 bases in between. Per germline, CDR1 MGHRA and CDR2 YSYEKL. CDR3 sequence: CASSQDSSLSSYEQYF. CDR3 nucleotide sequence: TGCGCCAGCAGCCAAGATTCATCGCTGAGCTCCTACGAGCAGTACTTC.

This rearrangement joins TRBV20-1 to TRBJ2-5; no firm D call. CDR1 and CDR2 (germline): DFQATT, SNEGSKA (reference sequence). Between the trimmed V and J ends, which lost 4 bases and 3 bases, there was a span of 6 bases. This CDR3 has 11 amino acids. The CDR3 spells CSATEKETQYF. Written as DNA, the CDR3 is TGCAGTGCTACAGAAAAAGAGACCCAGTACTTC.

This chain connects TRBV28 to TRBJ2-7, with a possible D match to TRBD1 (6 bases). Germline CDR1 MDHEN, CDR2 SYDVKM. V was cut by 5 bases and J by 4 bases, with 21 bases left in between. The CDR3 is made up of 16 amino acids. For the CDR3, the DNA is TGTGCCAGCAGTCCTCAGGGACGGACAGACTTATACGAGCAGTACTTC. This sequence encodes CASSPQGRTDLYEQYF.

The rearrangement links TRBV28 to TRBJ1-5; TRBD1 aligns across 8 bases. The V segment lost 7 bases and the J segment 8 bases; nucleotides outside the gene matches: 13. The CDR3 extends over 15 amino acids. Germline V gene lookup returns CDR1 MDHEN and CDR2 SYDVKM. CDR3 DNA: TGTGCCAGCAAACCGACAGGGGCGGGGTTTGAGCCCCAGCATTTT. This codes for CASKPTGAGFEPQHF.

The rearrangement links TRBV5-1 to TRBJ2-5; 7 bases line up with TRBD1. CDR3 length: 13 amino acids. The junction had 3 bases not matched to a gene; V was cut back by 2 bases and J by 5 bases. Germline lookup yields CDR1 SGHRS and CDR2 YFSETQ. In nucleotides, the CDR3 is TGCGCCAGCAGCTTTACAGGGGAGGAGACCCAGTACTTC. It encodes CASSFTGEETQYF. The full variable domain, with the rest looked up from reference TRBV5-1 and TRBJ2-5, is KAGVTQTPRYLIKTRGQQVTLSCSPISGHRSVSWYQQTPGQGLQFLFEYFSETQRNKGNFPGRFSGRQFSNSRSEMNVSTLELGDSALYLCASSFTGEETQYFGPGTRLLVL.

This clone was seen only a few times. The chain couples TRBV4-1 to TRBJ1-6; D gene uncertain. V lost 0 bases and J lost 14, with 17 bases in between. CDR3 length: 15 residues. Germline-derived CDR1 and CDR2 are MGHRA and YSYEKL. CDR3 nucleotides: TGCGCCAGCAGCCAAGATTCCAGCCCCCCTGGGTCCCTCCACTTT. Protein: CASSQDSSPPGSLHF.

The J gene is TRBJ2-1, the V gene TRBV6-6; D is ambiguous. The CDR3 is 13 amino acids. The V gene lost 3 bases and the J gene lost 1 base, with 4 bases spanning the gap. The germline V gene has CDR1 MNHNY and CDR2 SVGAGI (reference sequence). The CDR3 region is CASSYVSYNEQFF. The CDR3 bases are TGTGCCAGCAGTTATGTGTCCTACAATGAGCAGTTCTTC.

The CDR3 coding sequence is TGTGCCTGGAGTGTAAACCGACAGACAAACTATGGCTACACCTTC. This gives the protein CAWSVNRQTNYGYTF. This sequence joins TRBV30 and TRBJ1-2, with D possibly being TRBD1 (5 bases). The CDR3 runs 15 residues. The V end lost 0 bases, the J end lost 2 bases, and 13 bases lay between the germline ends. Germline CDR1 reads GTSNPN; CDR2 reads SVGIG (reference sequence).

This chain links TRBV7-2 with TRBJ1-5, with TRBD1 identical over 12 bases. V shed 4 bases and J 1 base; nucleotides not matched to a gene: 5. Germline V gives CDR1 SGHTA, CDR2 FQGNSA. The CDR3 totals 17 residues. The DNA of the CDR3 is TGTGCCAGCAGCTGGGGGACAGGGGGCTCGAGCAATCAGCCCCAGCATTTT. It codes for CASSWGTGGSSNQPQHF.

This chain connects TRBV20-1 to TRBJ1-4; the D is unclear. The CDR3 sequence is 11 residues long. Germline CDR1 and CDR2: DFQATT and SNEGSKA (reference sequence). The ends were cut back, 1 base at V and 7 bases at J, with 4 bases in the middle. The CDR3 nucleotides read TGCAGTGCTAGAGCGCCTGAAAAACTGTTTTTT. This gives the protein CSARAPEKLFF.

This sequence joins TRBV7-9 and TRBJ2-3; unclear D gene. The CDR3 sequence is 11 residues long. In germline, CDR1 is SEHNR, CDR2 FQNEAQ (reference sequence). Trimming took off 6 bases at V and 5 bases at J, with 6 bases between the two ends. CDR3 residues: CASSPRDTQYF. CDR3 coding DNA: TGTGCCAGCAGTCCCCGAGATACGCAGTATTTT.

The V and J genes are TRBV9 and TRBJ2-3; 7 nucleotides agree with TRBD2. The germline CDR1 and CDR2 sequences are SGDLS and YYNGEE. The CDR3 is 15 amino acids. V trimming: 0 bases; J trimming: 2 bases; junction bases outside the gene matches: 3. The CDR3, as DNA: TGTGCCAGCAGCGTAGTTCGGGGGGACACAGATACGCAGTATTTT. Its translation is CASSVVRGDTDTQYF.